One sample yielded the 27 T cell receptor beta chains listed below, sequenced in a study of human T cells and chemical hapten exposure. Time point of the sample: pre-sensitization, week 0. Treatment specified: therapeutic diphenylcyclopropenone sensitization with weekly scalp DPC. TCRdb recomputed calls from the RACE reads with MiXCR, one row per CDR3 protein. The sample shows some 110,000 distinct CDR3 sequences, roughly an eighth of them seen only once. The specimen comprised whole blood, sampled in connection with sensitization to the hapten diphenylcyclopropenone (DPC). The receptors originated from a woman between 50 and 59 years old with alopecia areata. Some clones in this sample may be carry-over from other donors' samples.

The sample holds a few counts of this clonotype. The rearrangement links TRBV7-2 to TRBJ2-5; 9 positions match TRBD2. This CDR3 region has 16 residues. Germline V gene sequence: CDR1 SGHTA, CDR2 FQGNSA. V lost 1 base and J lost 2; bases outside the gene matches: 5. The CDR3 protein is CASSLVVAGGQETQYF. The CDR3 DNA sequence: TGTGCCAGCAGCTTAGTGGTGGCGGGAGGGCAAGAGACCCAGTACTTC. Looking up the rest from reference TRBV7-2 and TRBJ2-5 gives the full variable domain: GAGVSQSPSNKVTEKGKDVELRCDPISGHTALYWYRQSLGQGLEFLIYFQGNSAPDKSGLPSDRFSAERTGGSVSTLTIQRTQQEDSAVYLCASSLVVAGGQETQYFGPGTRLLVL.

The J gene is TRBJ2-6, the V gene TRBV12-3 or TRBV12-4; possible D gene TRBD1, 6 bases. V was cut by 5 bases and J by 1 base, with 12 bases left in between. This CDR3 comprises 16 residues. The CDR3 DNA reads as TGTGCCAGCAGTCGGCAAGGGACATCTGGGGCCAACGTCCTGACTTTC. Residues: CASSRQGTSGANVLTF.

This chain connects TRBV20-1 to TRBJ2-1; D may be TRBD1 (5 bases). There are 13 residues in the CDR3. V shed 2 bases and J shed 7 bases, with 12 bases lying between them. Per the germline V gene, CDR1 is DFQATT and CDR2 is SNEGSKA (reference sequence). The CDR3 spells CSARPPTANEQFF. In DNA, the CDR3 is TGCAGTGCTAGACCGCCGACAGCAAATGAGCAGTTCTTC.

This clonotype came up many times. The chain is built from TRBV3-1 and TRBJ2-2; 7 bases are shared with TRBD1. Germline CDR1 LGHDT, CDR2 YNNKEL (reference sequence). The CDR3 runs to 15 residues. Losses at the gene ends were 1 base for V and 3 bases for J; bases not matched to a gene: 2. The CDR3 loop reads CASSQAGTDTGELFF. The CDR3 nucleotides are TGTGCCAGCAGCCAAGCCGGGACAGACACCGGGGAGCTGTTTTTT.

The CDR3 region is CASSPPGQGGFF. CDR3 DNA sequence: TGTGCCAGCAGTCCCCCGGGACAGGGCGGATTCTTC. The genes are TRBV28 and TRBJ2-1; 9 bases fit TRBD1. CDR1 is MDHEN and CDR2 is SYDVKM in the germline V gene. This CDR3 spans 12 amino acids. Trimming at V came to 5 bases and at J to 16 bases, leaving 9 bases not matched to a gene. Combining the CDR3 with reference TRBV28 and TRBJ2-1 gives the whole variable domain DVKVTQSSRYLVKRTGEKVFLECVQDMDHENMFWYRQDPGLGLRLIYFSYDVKMKEKGDIPEGYSVSREKKERFSLILESASTNQTSMYLCASSPPGQGGFFGPGTRLTVL.

The CDR3: CASSGKLDSRQYNEQFF. The DNA for the CDR3 is TGTGCCAGCAGCGGGAAACTGGACAGCCGCCAATACAATGAGCAGTTCTTC. The chain recombines TRBV7-9 with TRBJ2-1; D is perhaps TRBD1 (6 bases). V lost 5 bases to trimming and J lost 4 bases, with 21 bases between them. CDR1 and CDR2 from the germline V gene are SEHNR and FQNEAQ (reference sequence). The CDR3 consists of 17 residues.

This clonotype was observed at least ten times. The genes are TRBV29-1 and TRBJ1-2; the D is unclear. This CDR3 spans 12 amino acids. The V end was cut by 7 bases, the J end by 3 bases, with 12 bases between. Germline-derived CDR1 and CDR2 are SQVTM and ANQGSEA. The CDR3 coding sequence is TGCAGCGCGTGGCTTGAGGACTATGGCTACACCTTC. This codes for CSAWLEDYGYTF.

The chain recombines TRBV10-3 with TRBJ2-3; 11 nucleotides line up with TRBD2. The CDR3 runs to 17 residues. Germline loops: CDR1 ENHRY, CDR2 SYGVKD. Trimming at V came to 0 bases and at J to 3 bases, leaving 5 bases not matched to a gene. The CDR3 protein is CAISESSRLAGTDTQYF. In DNA, the CDR3 is TGTGCCATCAGTGAGTCTAGTCGACTAGCGGGGACAGATACGCAGTATTTT.

This clonotype was seen ten or more times. The V and J genes are TRBV3-1 and TRBJ1-3; no clear D gene. CDR1 and CDR2 (germline): LGHDT, YNNKEL (reference sequence). The CDR3 extends over 15 amino acids. Trimming removed 1 base from V and 0 bases from J, with 7 bases in between. CDR3 bases: TGTGCCAGCAGCCAAGCTGGAACCTCTGGAAACACCATATATTTT. This codes for CASSQAGTSGNTIYF.

This clonotype was counted ten times or more. CDR3 protein: CASSLAAQRRNTEAFF. CDR3 nucleotides: TGTGCCAGCAGTTTGGCAGCCCAGCGGAGGAACACTGAAGCTTTCTTT. The chain carries TRBV12-3 or TRBV12-4 and TRBJ1-1; D uncertain. Trimming took 3 bases from V and 1 from J, leaving 15 bases between them. This CDR3 region has 16 residues.

This clonotype has a count of ten or more. The rearrangement joins TRBV4-2 to TRBJ2-7; no firm D call. V shed 2 bases and J shed 6 bases, with 11 bases lying between them. The CDR3 spans 13 residues. Germline V lookup: CDR1 LGHNA, CDR2 YNFKEQ. The CDR3 region has the DNA TGTGCCAGCAGCCAATTCCTCCGGGCCGAGCAGTACTTC. It is translated as CASSQFLRAEQYF.

The J gene is TRBJ2-7, the V gene TRBV6-6; D uncertain. The CDR3 extends over 15 amino acids. With 4 bases removed from V and 2 bases from J, the gap between germline ends came to 15 bases. From germline, CDR1 is MNHNY and CDR2 SVGAGI (reference sequence). The CDR3 is CASSFEPNLAYEQYF. The CDR3 DNA reads TGTGCCAGCAGTTTCGAGCCGAACTTAGCCTACGAGCAGTACTTC.

Here the CDR3 DNA reads TGTGCCAGCAGTTTATCCGACTTGACCTACGAGCAGTACTTC. This codes for CASSLSDLTYEQYF. The V call is TRBV28, the J call TRBJ2-7, with D unclear. The CDR3 extends over 14 amino acids. The germline V gene encodes CDR1 MDHEN and CDR2 SYDVKM. V was pared by 1 base and J by 2 bases, with 9 bases between.

This clonotype occurred a few times. V usage is TRBV6-2 or TRBV6-3 and J usage is TRBJ1-5; possible D gene TRBD1, 5 bases. The CDR3 runs to 17 residues. The germline V gene has CDR1 MNHEY and CDR2 SVGEGT. The V end lost 6 bases, the J end lost 2 bases, and 20 bases lay between the germline ends. In nucleotides, the CDR3 is TGTGCCAGCAGCCCTGAAACAGGAGGATGGGGCAATCAGCCCCAGCATTTT. Translation: CASSPETGGWGNQPQHF.

This clonotype was seen a handful of times. The rearrangement uses TRBV7-2 and TRBJ1-2; TRBD1 aligns across 10 bases. J gave up 8 bases and V 5 bases, and 14 bases lay outside the gene matches. The CDR3 loop spans 16 amino acids. The germline V gene has CDR1 SGHTA and CDR2 FQGNSA. CDR3 sequence: CASSATWDRGGAGYTF. In DNA form, the CDR3 reads TGTGCCAGCAGCGCAACCTGGGACAGGGGAGGGGCCGGCTACACCTTC. Using reference TRBV7-2 and TRBJ1-2 for the parts outside the CDR3, the full variable domain is GAGVSQSPSNKVTEKGKDVELRCDPISGHTALYWYRQSLGQGLEFLIYFQGNSAPDKSGLPSDRFSAERTGGSVSTLTIQRTQQEDSAVYLCASSATWDRGGAGYTFGSGTRLTVV.

In its sample, this clonotype was seen many times. This chain's CDR3 is CASSSLTGAKSGANVLTF. For the CDR3, the DNA is TGTGCCAGCAGCTCGTTGACAGGGGCTAAATCTGGGGCCAACGTCCTGACTTTC. V usage is TRBV11-2 and J usage is TRBJ2-6; TRBD1 matches at 8 bases. The junction had 9 bases not matched to a gene; V was cut back by 4 bases and J by 1 base. The germline gives CDR1 SGHAT, CDR2 FQNNGV. CDR3 size: 18 residues.

This clonotype was counted at least ten times. The genes are TRBV6-6 and TRBJ1-6; D not certain. CDR1 MNHNY and CDR2 SVGAGI come from the germline V gene (reference sequence). CDR3 length equals 13 residues. Trimming removed 8 bases at V and 2 bases at J, with 7 bases between. CDR3 sequence (DNA): TGTGCCAGCTCGGAAACCTATAATTCACCCCTCCACTTT. The encoded protein is CASSETYNSPLHF.

A few counts support this clonotype. The genes are TRBV6-5 and TRBJ2-3, with D uncertain. Looked up from germline, CDR1 is MNHEY and CDR2 is SVGAGI. The CDR3 has 22 residues. Trimming removed 0 bases at V and 7 bases at J, with 35 bases between. CDR3 nucleotides: TGTGCCAGCAGTTACTCGAAGGGTTTTGGTTACAGTCATAGCCACCGAACGCATACGCAGTATTTT. It translates to CASSYSKGFGYSHSHRTHTQYF.

The chain joins TRBV4-1 to TRBJ2-7; 7 bases line up with TRBD2. Germline CDR1 is MGHRA and CDR2 is YSYEKL. The CDR3 extends over 15 amino acids. V was clipped by 5 bases and J by 3 bases; unmatched bases: 10. This chain's CDR3 is CASSKASGVGYEQYF. The CDR3 nucleotides are TGCGCCAGCAGCAAAGCAAGCGGGGTGGGCTACGAGCAGTACTTC.

This clonotype was detected many times. The rearrangement links TRBV5-1 to TRBJ1-1; unclear D gene. CDR1 SGHRS and CDR2 YFSETQ come from the germline V gene. There are 16 residues in the CDR3. V lost 0 bases and J lost 0, with 12 bases in between. CDR3 residues: CASSLDRNGLNTEAFF. The CDR3 DNA sequence: TGCGCCAGCAGCTTGGACCGGAACGGTTTGAACACTGAAGCTTTCTTT. The full variable domain, with the rest looked up from reference TRBV5-1 and TRBJ1-1, is KAGVTQTPRYLIKTRGQQVTLSCSPISGHRSVSWYQQTPGQGLQFLFEYFSETQRNKGNFPGRFSGRQFSNSRSEMNVSTLELGDSALYLCASSLDRNGLNTEAFFGQGTRLTVV.

The genes are TRBV12-3 or TRBV12-4 and TRBJ2-3, with 10 bases matching TRBD2. With 5 bases clipped from V and 6 bases from J, the junction kept 8 bases outside the gene matches. The CDR3 is 15 residues long. CDR3: CASSTSGKDGDTQYF. Written as DNA, the CDR3 is TGTGCCAGCAGTACTAGCGGGAAGGATGGGGATACGCAGTATTTT.

This clonotype was counted at least ten times. The V call is TRBV6-6, the J call TRBJ2-3, with 9 bases matching TRBD2. The germline CDR1 and CDR2 sequences are MNHNY and SVGAGI (reference sequence). This CDR3 contains 16 residues. Unmatched junction bases numbered 9, after V lost 8 bases and J lost 0 bases. The DNA of the CDR3 is TGTGCCAGCTTACAAGCGGGAGGCCTGAGCACAGATACGCAGTATTTT. This encodes CASLQAGGLSTDTQYF.

At least ten counts were recorded for this clonotype. This chain links TRBV7-2 with TRBJ2-3, with 11 bases that match TRBD2. The CDR3 has 17 residues. Germline V gives CDR1 SGHTA, CDR2 FQGNSA. J gave up 1 base and V 3 bases, and 6 bases lay outside the gene matches. For the CDR3, the DNA is TGTGCCAGCAGCTTTAGCGGGAGGGGCTATGGCACAGATACGCAGTATTTT. It codes for CASSFSGRGYGTDTQYF.

This clonotype was seen more than once but under ten times. The chain joins TRBV6-6 to TRBJ1-2; 9 bases are shared with TRBD1. Germline lookup yields CDR1 MNHNY and CDR2 SVGAGI (reference sequence). V dropped 6 bases and J dropped 8; count of bases not matched to a gene: 13. CDR3 size: 15 residues. This chain's CDR3 is CASRATGTGKDGYTF. The DNA of the CDR3 is TGTGCCAGCAGGGCCACCGGGACAGGGAAGGACGGCTACACCTTC.

This clonotype was observed a handful of times. In DNA, the CDR3 is TGTGCCAGCAGGTCGGACAGCGCTGCCTACGAGCAGTACTTC. It codes for CASRSDSAAYEQYF. The V call is TRBV27, the J call TRBJ2-7, with D possibly being TRBD1 (6 bases). Germline-derived CDR1 and CDR2 are MNHEY and SMNVEV (reference sequence). V was trimmed by 6 bases and J by 2 bases, leaving 14 bases between them. The CDR3 totals 14 residues.

The V gene is TRBV7-2, the J gene TRBJ1-5, with a tentative D call TRBD1 (6 bases). CDR1 is SGHTA, CDR2 FQGNSA, per germline. There are 21 residues in the CDR3. The V end was cut by 5 bases, the J end by 4 bases, with 33 bases between. DNA for the CDR3: TGTGCCAGCAGCATTCAACCCCTCACAGCTACAGGGAAGGGTACGAATCAGCCCCAGCATTTT. This gives the protein CASSIQPLTATGKGTNQPQHF.

CDR3 residues: CASSRTASRGGYGYTF. As DNA, the CDR3 is TGTGCCAGCAGCCGAACCGCTAGCAGGGGCGGCTATGGCTACACCTTC. The J gene is TRBJ1-2, the V gene TRBV3-1, with TRBD1 as a possible D gene (6 bases). Looked up from germline, CDR1 is LGHDT and CDR2 is YNNKEL (reference sequence). Trimming removed 4 bases from V and 4 bases from J, with 19 bases in between. The CDR3 runs 16 residues.